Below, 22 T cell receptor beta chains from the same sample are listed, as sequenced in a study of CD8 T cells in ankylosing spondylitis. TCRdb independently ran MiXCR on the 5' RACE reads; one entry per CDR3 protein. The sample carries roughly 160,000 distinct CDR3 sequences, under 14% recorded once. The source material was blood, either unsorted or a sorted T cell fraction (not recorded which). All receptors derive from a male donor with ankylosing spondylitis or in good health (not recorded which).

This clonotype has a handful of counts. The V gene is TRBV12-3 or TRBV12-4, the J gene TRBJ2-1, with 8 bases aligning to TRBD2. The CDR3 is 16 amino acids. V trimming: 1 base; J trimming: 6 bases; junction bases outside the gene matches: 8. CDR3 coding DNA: TGTGCCAGCAGTTTAGTGCTAGCGGGCTTCCCCAATGAGCAGTTCTTC. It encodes CASSLVLAGFPNEQFF.

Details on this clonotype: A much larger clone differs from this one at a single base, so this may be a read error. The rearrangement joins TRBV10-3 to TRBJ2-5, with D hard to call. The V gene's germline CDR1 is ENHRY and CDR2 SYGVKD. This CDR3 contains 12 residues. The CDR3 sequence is CVISEAQETQYF. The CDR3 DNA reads TGTGTCATCAGTGAGGCCCAAGAGACCCAGTACTTC.

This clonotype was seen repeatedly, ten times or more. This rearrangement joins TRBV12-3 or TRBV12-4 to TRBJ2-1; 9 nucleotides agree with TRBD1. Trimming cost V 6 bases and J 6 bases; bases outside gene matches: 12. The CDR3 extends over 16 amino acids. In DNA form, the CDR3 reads TGTGCCAGCAGCCTGCGGGGACAGGGCCCGGGCAATGAGCAGTTCTTC. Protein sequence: CASSLRGQGPGNEQFF.

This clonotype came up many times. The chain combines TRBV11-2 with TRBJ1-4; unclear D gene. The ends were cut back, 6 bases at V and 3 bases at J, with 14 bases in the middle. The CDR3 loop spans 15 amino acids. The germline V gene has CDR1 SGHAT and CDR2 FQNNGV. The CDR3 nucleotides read TGTGCCAGCAGTCAACGTGGACCTGCTAATGAAAAACTGTTTTTT. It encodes CASSQRGPANEKLFF.

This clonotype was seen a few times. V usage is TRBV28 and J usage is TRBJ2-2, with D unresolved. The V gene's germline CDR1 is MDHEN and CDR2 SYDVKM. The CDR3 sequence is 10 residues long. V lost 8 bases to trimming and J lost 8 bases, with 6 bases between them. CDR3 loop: CASFRGELFF. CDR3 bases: TGTGCCAGCTTTAGGGGGGAGCTGTTTTTT.

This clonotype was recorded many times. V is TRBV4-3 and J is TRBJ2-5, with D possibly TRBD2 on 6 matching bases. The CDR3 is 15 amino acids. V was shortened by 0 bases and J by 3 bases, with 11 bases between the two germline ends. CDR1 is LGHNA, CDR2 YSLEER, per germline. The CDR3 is CASSQDRRAEETQYF. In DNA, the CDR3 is TGCGCCAGCAGCCAAGATCGGAGGGCAGAAGAGACCCAGTACTTC.

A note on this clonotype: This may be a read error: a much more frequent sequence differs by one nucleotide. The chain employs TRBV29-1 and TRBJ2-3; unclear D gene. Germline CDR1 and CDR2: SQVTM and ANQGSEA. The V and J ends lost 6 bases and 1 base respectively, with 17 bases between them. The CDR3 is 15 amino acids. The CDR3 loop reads CSVVTPEPRTDTQYF. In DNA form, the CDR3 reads TGCAGCGTCGTCACACCGGAACCTCGCACAGATACGCAGTATTTT.

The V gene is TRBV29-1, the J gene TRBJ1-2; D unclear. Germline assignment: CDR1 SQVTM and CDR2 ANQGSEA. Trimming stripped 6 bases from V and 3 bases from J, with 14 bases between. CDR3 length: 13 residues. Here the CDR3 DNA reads TGCAGCGTAGTCTCAGGTCCGGACTATGGCTACACCTTC. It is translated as CSVVSGPDYGYTF.

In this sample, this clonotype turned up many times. CDR3 nucleotide sequence: TGTGCCAGCAGTTCCAATCGACTAGCGGGGGGACTCAATGAGCAGTTCTTC. It is translated as CASSSNRLAGGLNEQFF. J is TRBJ2-1 and V is TRBV6-5; 13 bases align to TRBD2. After removal of 4 bases from V and 6 bases from J, the junction contained 9 bases not matched to a gene. Germline V gives CDR1 MNHEY, CDR2 SVGAGI. This CDR3 has 17 residues.

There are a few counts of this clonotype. The CDR3 spells CASSYSTDPGNTIYF. CDR3 coding DNA: TGTGCCAGCAGTTACTCAACGGATCCTGGAAACACCATATATTTT. The genes are TRBV6-2 or TRBV6-3 and TRBJ1-3; D is unresolved. Looked up from germline, CDR1 is MNHEY and CDR2 is SVGEGT. V lost 0 bases and J lost 2, with 8 bases in between. CDR3 size: 15 residues.

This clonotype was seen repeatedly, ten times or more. The CDR3 loop is CAWSVLGAGDTQYF. The CDR3 DNA reads as TGTGCCTGGAGTGTACTGGGGGCTGGAGATACGCAGTATTTT. The chain is built from TRBV30 and TRBJ2-3; possible D gene TRBD1, 6 bases. Germline V gene sequence: CDR1 GTSNPN, CDR2 SVGIG (reference sequence). CDR3 size: 14 residues. Trimming stripped 0 bases from V and 5 bases from J, with 12 bases between.

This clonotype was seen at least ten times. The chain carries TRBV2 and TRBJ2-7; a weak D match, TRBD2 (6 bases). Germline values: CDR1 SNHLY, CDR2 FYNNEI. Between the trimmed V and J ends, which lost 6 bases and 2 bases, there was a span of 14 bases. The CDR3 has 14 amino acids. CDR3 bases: TGTGCCAGCAGCGCGGGACGCGGGACCTACGAGCAGTACTTC. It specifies CASSAGRGTYEQYF. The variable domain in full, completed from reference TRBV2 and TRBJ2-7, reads EPEVTQTPSHQVTQMGQEVILRCVPISNHLYFYWYRQILGQKVEFLVSFYNNEISEKSEIFDDQFSVERPDGSNFTLKIRSTKLEDSAMYFCASSAGRGTYEQYFGPGTRLTVT.

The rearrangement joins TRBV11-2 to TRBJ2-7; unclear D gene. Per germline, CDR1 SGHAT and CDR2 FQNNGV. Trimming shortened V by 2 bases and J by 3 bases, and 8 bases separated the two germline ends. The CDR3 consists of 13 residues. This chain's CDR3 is CASSLRVDYEQYF. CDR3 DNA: TGTGCCAGCAGCTTACGGGTCGACTACGAGCAGTACTTC. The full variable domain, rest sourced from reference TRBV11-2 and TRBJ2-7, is EAGVAQSPRYKIIEKRQSVAFWCNPISGHATLYWYQQILGQGPKLLIQFQNNGVVDDSQLPKDRFSAERLKGVDSTLKIQPAKLEDSAVYLCASSLRVDYEQYFGPGTRLTVT.

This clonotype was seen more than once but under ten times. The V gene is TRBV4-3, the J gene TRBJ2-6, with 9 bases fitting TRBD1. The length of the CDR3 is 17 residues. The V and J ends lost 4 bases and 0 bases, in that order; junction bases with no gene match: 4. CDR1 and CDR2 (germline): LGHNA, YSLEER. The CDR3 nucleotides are TGCGCCAGCAGCCTGGGACAGGGAGGCTCTGGGGCCAACGTCCTGACTTTC. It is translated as CASSLGQGGSGANVLTF.

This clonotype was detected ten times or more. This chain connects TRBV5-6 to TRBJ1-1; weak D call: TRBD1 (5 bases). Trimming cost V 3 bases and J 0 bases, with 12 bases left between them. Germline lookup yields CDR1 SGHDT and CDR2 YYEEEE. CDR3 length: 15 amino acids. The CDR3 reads CASSSGLTVNTEAFF. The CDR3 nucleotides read TGTGCCAGCAGCTCCGGGTTGACAGTGAACACTGAAGCTTTCTTT.

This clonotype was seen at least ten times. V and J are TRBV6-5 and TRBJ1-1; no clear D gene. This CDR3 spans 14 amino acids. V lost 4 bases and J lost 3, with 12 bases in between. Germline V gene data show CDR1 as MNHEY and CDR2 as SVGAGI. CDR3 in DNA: TGTGCCAGCAGTTCACTCGGACGGTACACTGAAGCTTTCTTT. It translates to CASSSLGRYTEAFF.

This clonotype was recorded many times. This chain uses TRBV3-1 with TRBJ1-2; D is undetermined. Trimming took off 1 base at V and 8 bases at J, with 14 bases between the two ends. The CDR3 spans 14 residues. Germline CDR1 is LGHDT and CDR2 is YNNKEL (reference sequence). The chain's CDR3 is CASSQANQGRGYTF. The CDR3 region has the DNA TGTGCCAGCAGCCAAGCGAATCAAGGGCGCGGCTACACCTTC.

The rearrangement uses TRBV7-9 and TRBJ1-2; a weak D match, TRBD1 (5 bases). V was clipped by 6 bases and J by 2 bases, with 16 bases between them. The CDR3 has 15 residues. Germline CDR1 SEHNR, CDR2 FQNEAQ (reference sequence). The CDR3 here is CASSSPDSGNYGYTF. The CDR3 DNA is TGTGCCAGCAGTTCACCCGACAGCGGCAACTATGGCTACACCTTC.

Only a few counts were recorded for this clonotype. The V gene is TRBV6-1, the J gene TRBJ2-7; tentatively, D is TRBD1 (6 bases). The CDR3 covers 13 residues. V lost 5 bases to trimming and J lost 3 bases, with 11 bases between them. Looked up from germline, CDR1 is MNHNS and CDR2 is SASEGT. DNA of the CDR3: TGTGCCAGCAGTCGGGACACAGGCTACGAGCAGTACTTC. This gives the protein CASSRDTGYEQYF.

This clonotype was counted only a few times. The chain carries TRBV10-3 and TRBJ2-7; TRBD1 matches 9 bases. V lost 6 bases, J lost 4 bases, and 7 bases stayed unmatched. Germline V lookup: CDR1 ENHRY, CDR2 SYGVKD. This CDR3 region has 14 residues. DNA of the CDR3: TGTGCCATCAGGGATTCCGGGACAGGGTACGAGCAGTACTTC. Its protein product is CAIRDSGTGYEQYF.

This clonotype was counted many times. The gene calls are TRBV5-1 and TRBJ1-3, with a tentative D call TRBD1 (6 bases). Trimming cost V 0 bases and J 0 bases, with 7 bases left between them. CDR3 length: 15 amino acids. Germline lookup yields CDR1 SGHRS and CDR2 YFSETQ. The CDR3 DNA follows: TGCGCCAGCAGCTTGGCAGGGGCCTCTGGAAACACCATATATTTT. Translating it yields CASSLAGASGNTIYF.

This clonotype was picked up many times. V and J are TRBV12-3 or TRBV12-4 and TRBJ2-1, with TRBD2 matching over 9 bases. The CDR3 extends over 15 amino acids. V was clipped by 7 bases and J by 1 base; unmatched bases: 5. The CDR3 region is CASIDSGRSYNEQFF. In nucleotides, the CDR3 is TGTGCCAGCATTGATAGCGGGAGATCCTACAATGAGCAGTTCTTC.